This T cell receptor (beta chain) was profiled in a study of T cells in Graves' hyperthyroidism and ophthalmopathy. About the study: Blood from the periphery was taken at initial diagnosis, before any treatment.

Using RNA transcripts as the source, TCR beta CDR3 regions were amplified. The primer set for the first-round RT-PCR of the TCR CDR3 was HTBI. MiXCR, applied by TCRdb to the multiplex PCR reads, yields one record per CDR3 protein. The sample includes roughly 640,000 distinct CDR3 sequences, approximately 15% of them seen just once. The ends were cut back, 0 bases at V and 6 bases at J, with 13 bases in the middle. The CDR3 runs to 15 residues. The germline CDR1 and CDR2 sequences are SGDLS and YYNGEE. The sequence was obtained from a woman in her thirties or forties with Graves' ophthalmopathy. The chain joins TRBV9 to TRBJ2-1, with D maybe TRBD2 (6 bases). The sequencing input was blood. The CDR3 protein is CASSVEGLSLNEQFF. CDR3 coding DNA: TGTGCCAGCAGCGTAGAGGGACTCAGCCTCAATGAGCAGTTCTTC.